One sample yielded the 8 T cell receptor beta chains listed below, sequenced in a study of shared clonotypes between healthy human individuals. The protocol was immunoSEQ multiplex PCR, while the TCRdb copy is restricted to in-frame clones and leaves out a portion. The table shows some 1,100,000 clones, with 70% to 80% occurring only once. Sequencing used memory CD4+ T cells from PBMCs. Subset noted: CD45RA-negative fraction. The receptor source for this set is a young man in good health. Some clones in this sample may be carry-over from other donors' samples.

The gene calls are TRBV18 and TRBJ2-1; D perhaps matches TRBD2 (5 bases). The CDR3 contains 18 residues. Germline V gene data show CDR1 as KGHSH and CDR2 as LQKENI. The V end lost 4 bases, the J end lost 6 bases, and 25 bases lay between the germline ends. CDR3 DNA: TGTGCCAGCTCACTCGGTTATAGCGTCTCCCCGGAGGCCAATGAGCAGTTCTTC. It translates to CASSLGYSVSPEANEQFF.

A note on this clone: A far larger clone is only one base removed, so a read error is likely. The genes are TRBV4-1 and TRBJ2-1, with unresolved D. The V and J ends lost 2 bases and 4 bases respectively, with 0 bases between them. In germline, CDR1 is MGHRA, CDR2 YSYEKL. The CDR3 totals 11 residues. The CDR3 bases are TGCGCCAGCAGCCAATACAATGAGCAGTTCTTC. Protein product: CASSQYNEQFF.

The chain carries TRBV6-5 and TRBJ2-2, with 8 bases fitting TRBD1. Germline-derived CDR1 and CDR2 are MNHEY and SVGAGI. The CDR3 totals 16 residues. V was clipped by 4 bases and J by 3 bases; unmatched bases: 7. The CDR3 DNA reads as TGTGCCAGCAGTTCGGGCAGGGGGCTTGACACCGGGGAGCTGTTTTTT. It yields the protein CASSSGRGLDTGELFF.

The CDR3 is CASSQVTGGDLLEQYF. The CDR3 DNA reads TGCGCCAGCAGCCAGGTGACAGGGGGCGATTTACTGGAGCAGTACTTC. The chain combines TRBV4-1 with TRBJ2-7; 10 nucleotides match TRBD1. Germline V gene lookup returns CDR1 MGHRA and CDR2 YSYEKL. Unmatched junction bases numbered 12, after V lost 3 bases and J lost 7 bases. The CDR3 length is 16 residues.

To note about this clone: Distinct nucleotide sequences in the sample also encode this CDR3. This chain uses TRBV15 with TRBJ1-5; D not resolved. V lost 0 bases, J lost 6 bases, and 12 bases lay in between. The CDR3 length is 15 residues. Germline values: CDR1 LNHNV, CDR2 YYDKDF (reference sequence). The DNA for the CDR3 is TGTGCCACCAGCAGAGACGACTTGCATAGTCAGCCCCAGCATTTT. This codes for CATSRDDLHSQPQHF.

Regarding this clone: Possible read error: a much larger clone is one base away. The chain employs TRBV6-6 and TRBJ1-1; the match to TRBD1 covers 8 bases. V shed 5 bases, J shed 3 bases, and the junction held 2 bases outside the gene matches. The CDR3 has 13 amino acids. Per the germline V gene, CDR1 is MNHNY and CDR2 is SVGAGI (reference sequence). The CDR3, as DNA: TGTGCCAGCAGTGGACAGGGTGACACTGAAGCTTTCTTT. This gives the protein CASSGQGDTEAFF.

The chain links TRBV20-1 to TRBJ2-5; no firm D call. With 7 bases removed from V and 5 bases from J, the gap between germline ends came to 11 bases. Germline V lookup: CDR1 DFQATT, CDR2 SNEGSKA (reference sequence). The CDR3 is made up of 11 amino acids. The CDR3 spells CSDTIGETQYF. The CDR3 nucleotides are TGCAGTGACACGATAGGGGAGACCCAGTACTTC.

The CDR3 sequence: CASRTGLRDTRLEQYF. The DNA for the CDR3 is TGTGCCAGCAGGACTGGACTTCGGGACACCCGCCTCGAGCAGTACTTC. V is TRBV2 and J is TRBJ2-7, with D perhaps TRBD1 (6 bases). V gave up 6 bases and J gave up 6 bases, with 24 bases separating them. Germline V gives CDR1 SNHLY, CDR2 FYNNEI. This CDR3 has 16 residues.